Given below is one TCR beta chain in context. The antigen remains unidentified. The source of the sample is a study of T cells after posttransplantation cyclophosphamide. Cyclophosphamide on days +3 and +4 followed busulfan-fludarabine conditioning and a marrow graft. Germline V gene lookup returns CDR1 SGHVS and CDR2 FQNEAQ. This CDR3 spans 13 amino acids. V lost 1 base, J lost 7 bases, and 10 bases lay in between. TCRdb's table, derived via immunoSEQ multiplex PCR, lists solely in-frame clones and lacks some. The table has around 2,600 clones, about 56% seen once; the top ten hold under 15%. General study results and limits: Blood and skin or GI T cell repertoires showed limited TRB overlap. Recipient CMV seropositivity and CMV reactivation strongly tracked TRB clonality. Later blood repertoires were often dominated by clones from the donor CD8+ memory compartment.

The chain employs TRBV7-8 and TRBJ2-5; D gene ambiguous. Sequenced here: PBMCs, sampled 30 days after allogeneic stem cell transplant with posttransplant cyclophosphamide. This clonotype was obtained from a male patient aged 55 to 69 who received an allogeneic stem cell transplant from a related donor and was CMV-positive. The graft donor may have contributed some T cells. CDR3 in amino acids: CASSLGPLGTQYF. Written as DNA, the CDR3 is TGTGCCAGCAGCTTAGGGCCCCTTGGGACCCAGTACTTC.